This section outlines one TCR beta chain sequence together with its context. Its antigen is unidentified. The data originate from a study of cytomegalovirus exposure and HLA in healthy donors. Findings and caveats of the study: Most TCR sequences were seen very rarely across donors, but some public TCRs occurred in many. Associated with cytomegalovirus, according to the listing, were approximately 160 TCR beta chains.

The germline V gene encodes CDR1 SGHDT and CDR2 YYEEEE. With V trimmed by 6 bases and J by 5 bases, 8 bases remained unmatched. This CDR3 has 15 amino acids. Only in-frame clones appear in the TCRdb table, and some are missing; sequencing was by immunoSEQ multiplex PCR. Found here are 150,000 to 200,000 clones, around 88% of them singletons; the top ten hold 2% to 2.5%. This TCR came from a woman aged 18 to 35 in good health and CMV-seronegative. The sequenced sample consisted of PBMCs. This chain links TRBV5-6 with TRBJ2-1, with 10 bases lining up with TRBD2. CDR3 DNA: TGTGCCAGCAAAGCGGGACTAGCGAATCACAATGAGCAGTTCTTC. Translated: CASKAGLANHNEQFF.